Listed below are T cell receptor beta chains from one sample, sequenced in a study of spatial heterogeneity in lung cancer. MiXCR was run by TCRdb on the 5' RACE reads, yielding one entry per CDR3 protein. The sample contains 60,000 to 90,000 distinct CDR3 sequences, about 14% of which appear only once. The sequencing here drew on PBMCs, taken at surgery. All receptors come from a male donor with early-stage non-small cell lung cancer. Each CDR3 is given with its conserved first and last residue. D genes are given only for firm matches. Only part of the rows carry a size: once, few, many, or a class if the clone is expanded.

CDR3aa | CDR3nt | len | v_gene | d_gene | j_gene | abundance
CATSSAQTGKHYGYTF | TGTGCCACCAGCAGCGCCCAGACAGGCAAACACTATGGCTACACCTTC | 16 | TRBV15 | . | TRBJ1-2 | many
CASSSTTGLMNTEAFF | TGTGCCAGCAGTTCAACAACAGGGTTGATGAACACTGAAGCTTTCTTT | 16 | TRBV6-2/TRBV6-3 | . | TRBJ1-1 | .
CLSRPGDTQYF | TGTCTCAGCAGACCCGGAGATACGCAGTATTTT | 11 | TRBV2 | . | TRBJ2-3 | few
CASSTLPGQGGADTQYF | TGTGCCAGTAGTACGTTACCCGGACAGGGGGGTGCAGATACGCAGTATTTT | 17 | TRBV19 | TRBD1 | TRBJ2-3 | many
CASSLGGLYGYTF | TGTGCCAGCAGCTTAGGGGGCCTATATGGCTACACCTTC | 13 | TRBV7-9 | . | TRBJ1-2 | .
CAWSVPKGLVAEAFF | TGTGCCTGGAGTGTACCAAAGGGGCTAGTCGCTGAAGCTTTCTTT | 15 | TRBV30 | . | TRBJ1-1 | .
CASSQGQGAYEQYF | TGTGCCAGCAGCCAAGGGCAGGGAGCCTACGAGCAGTACTTC | 14 | TRBV4-2 | . | TRBJ2-7 | .
CSARVDLGEQFF | TGCAGTGCTAGAGTGGATCTTGGTGAGCAGTTCTTC | 12 | TRBV20-1 | . | TRBJ2-1 | few
CASSSDTSDTQYF | TGTGCCAGCAGCTCGGACACTTCAGATACGCAGTATTTT | 13 | TRBV7-8 | . | TRBJ2-3 | many
CASSQGRASGRLSTDTQYF | TGTGCCAGCAGCCAAGGGAGGGCTAGCGGGAGACTTAGCACAGATACGCAGTATTTT | 19 | TRBV4-2 | TRBD2 | TRBJ2-3 | many
CASSDPGTDYEQYF | TGTGCCAGCAGTGACCCCGGGACAGACTACGAGCAGTACTTC | 14 | TRBV6-1 | TRBD1 | TRBJ2-7 | few
CASSHSYTEAFF | TGTGCCAGCAGCCACAGTTACACTGAAGCTTTCTTT | 12 | TRBV14 | . | TRBJ1-1 | .
CASSLVPGANQPQHF | TGCGCCAGCAGCTTGGTTCCAGGGGCTAATCAGCCCCAGCATTTT | 15 | TRBV5-1 | . | TRBJ1-5 | few
CASSSLVPDTQYF | TGTGCCAGCAGCTCTCTAGTCCCCGATACGCAGTATTTT | 13 | TRBV7-9 | . | TRBJ2-3 | few
CASGRKDRGPSSYNEQFF | TGTGCCAGCGGAAGAAAGGACAGGGGGCCCTCTTCCTACAATGAGCAGTTCTTC | 18 | TRBV2 | TRBD1 | TRBJ2-1 | .
CASSLTPIATDTQYF | TGTGCCAGCAGCTTAACCCCTATAGCCACAGATACGCAGTATTTT | 15 | TRBV7-2 | . | TRBJ2-3 | .
CASSSATLNTEAFF | TGCGCCAGCAGCTCCGCGACCCTGAACACTGAAGCTTTCTTT | 14 | TRBV5-1 | . | TRBJ1-1 | many
CASSELGGQETQYF | TGTGCCAGCAGCGAACTAGGCGGGCAAGAGACCCAGTACTTC | 14 | TRBV7-2 | . | TRBJ2-5 | many
CASSLREDESNQPQHF | TGTGCCAGCAGTCTGCGGGAGGATGAGTCCAATCAGCCCCAGCATTTT | 16 | TRBV5-5 | . | TRBJ1-5 | .
CASSGYGGTLQFF | TGTGCCAGCAGTGGGTACGGGGGAACCCTGCAGTTCTTC | 13 | TRBV6-4 | . | TRBJ2-1 | few
CASSFKAGGPGEQFF | TGTGCCAGCAGTTTTAAGGCGGGAGGGCCGGGTGAGCAGTTCTTC | 15 | TRBV27 | TRBD2 | TRBJ2-1 | few
CASSFLGQQAFF | TGTGCCAGCAGTTTCCTTGGACAGCAAGCTTTCTTT | 12 | TRBV12-3/TRBV12-4 | . | TRBJ1-1 | .
CASTSRAGSYEQYF | TGCGCCAGCACCTCCCGTGCAGGGTCCTACGAGCAGTACTTC | 14 | TRBV5-1 | . | TRBJ2-7 | many
CASSQVIAGGYAPYNEQFF | TGTGCCAGCAGCCAAGTAATAGCGGGAGGCTACGCACCCTACAATGAGCAGTTCTTC | 19 | TRBV3-1 | TRBD2 | TRBJ2-1 | many